The following is a T cell receptor beta chain sequence with its context. Its antigen remains unidentified. Germline V gene sequence: CDR1 LGHNT, CDR2 FRNRAP. The CDR3 runs 13 residues. With V trimmed by 7 bases and J by 5 bases, 4 bases remained unmatched. Sequenced by immunoSEQ multiplex PCR; TCRdb stores in-frame clones only, minus some. The sample contains over 95,000 clones, approximately 74% of which appear only once. This record belongs to a study of radiotherapy plus CTLA-4 blockade in lung cancer. Study-level results: Early clone dynamics of blood T cells, plus interferon-beta, reportedly predicted response best.

The genes are TRBV12-5 and TRBJ2-2, with 7 bases identical to TRBD2. This TCR derives from a human donor with non-small cell lung cancer who had a partial response to radiotherapy plus ipilimumab. Some clones in this sample may be carry-over from other donors' samples. The sample consisted of peripheral blood, taken from a patient treated with radiotherapy plus ipilimumab. The CDR3 spells CASERGWTGELFF. The CDR3, as DNA: TGTGCTAGTGAGCGGGGATGGACCGGGGAGCTGTTTTTT.